The 4 T cell receptor beta chains in this list originate from one sample, sequenced in a study of graft-versus-host responses after intestinal transplantation. The assay was immunoSEQ multiplex PCR, and TCRdb's table has in-frame clones only and misses some. The table includes around 50,000 clones, about 90% detected once. Their antigens are not known. The sequences come from unstimulated CD4+ T cells sorted from spleen or lymph node cells, collected before transplant. The receptors were gathered from a human donor who was the organ donor for an intestinal transplant.

The chain employs TRBV29-1 and TRBJ1-2; no firm D call. This CDR3 contains 12 residues. Trimming stripped 5 bases from V and 6 bases from J, with 13 bases between. CDR1 is SQVTM and CDR2 is ANQGSEA in the germline V gene. CDR3 sequence (DNA): TGCAGCGTTCGCCACCGCGGGGATGGCTACACCTTC. Its protein product is CSVRHRGDGYTF. Full variable domain (rest looked up from reference TRBV29-1 and TRBJ1-2): SAVISQKPSRDICQRGTSLTIQCQVDSQVTMMFWYRQQPGQSLTLIATANQGSEATYESGFVIDKFPISRPNLTFSTLTVSNMSPEDSSIYLCSVRHRGDGYTFGSGTRLTVV.

A few counts support this clone. The J gene is TRBJ2-5, the V gene TRBV4-2; maybe TRBD1 (6 bases). V shed 2 bases and J shed 1 base, with 11 bases lying between them. Germline-derived CDR1 and CDR2 are LGHNA and YNFKEQ. This CDR3 is built from 15 residues. This CDR3 is CASSQPGQPQETQYF. The CDR3, as DNA: TGTGCCAGCAGCCAACCCGGACAGCCCCAAGAGACCCAGTACTTC.

The genes are TRBV7-8 and TRBJ2-7; D ambiguous. CDR1 and CDR2 (germline): SGHVS, FQNEAQ. The CDR3 loop spans 13 amino acids. With 3 bases removed from V and 7 bases from J, the gap between germline ends came to 13 bases. CDR3 DNA sequence: TGTGCCAGCAGCTTGGCGCCTTGGGCGGAGCAGTACTTC. Amino acids: CASSLAPWAEQYF.

This chain links TRBV7-9 with TRBJ2-1; 7 bases fit TRBD2. CDR1 SEHNR and CDR2 FQNEAQ come from the germline V gene (reference sequence). The CDR3 is 16 residues long. After removal of 2 bases from V and 7 bases from J, the junction contained 11 bases not matched to a gene. The chain's CDR3 is CASSLFGGGPSNEQFF. For the CDR3, the DNA is TGTGCCAGCAGCTTATTTGGGGGAGGGCCCTCGAATGAGCAGTTCTTC.